This TCR beta chain was recovered during a study of Ad26.COV2.S vaccination and SARS-CoV-2 variants. Study-wide results and caveats: Recipients of vaccine and of placebo showed similar breadth of their non-spike TCR repertoires. Responses of spike-specific T cells (both CD8+ and CD4+) reportedly showed substantial breadth after vaccination.

In regard to this clone: Its matching antigen is unknown.

Trimming removed 5 bases from V and 1 base from J, with 14 bases in between. This CDR3 spans 15 amino acids. Germline CDR1 and CDR2: MNHEY and SMNVEV (reference sequence). Profiling relied on immunoSEQ multiplex PCR, and the TCRdb table lists in-frame clones only, not all of them. The sample includes 440,000 or so clones, about 90% of them seen just once. Treatment of the sample: around 19 received Ad26.COV2.S at low or high dose, single or two shots; a few received placebo; per-sample allocation not given. The investigators took samples on day 63 after the first vaccine or placebo injection. The sequenced sample was peripheral blood, obtained in a trial of Ad26.COV2.S vaccine versus placebo. This clonotype originated in a person between 18 and 65 years old who received the Ad26.COV2.S COVID-19 vaccine or a placebo. The chain is built from TRBV27 and TRBJ1-1; the D gene is possibly TRBD1 (5 bases). CDR3 sequence reads: CASSHTGTANTEAFF. DNA for the CDR3: TGTGCCAGCAGTCACACCGGGACCGCGAACACTGAAGCTTTCTTT.